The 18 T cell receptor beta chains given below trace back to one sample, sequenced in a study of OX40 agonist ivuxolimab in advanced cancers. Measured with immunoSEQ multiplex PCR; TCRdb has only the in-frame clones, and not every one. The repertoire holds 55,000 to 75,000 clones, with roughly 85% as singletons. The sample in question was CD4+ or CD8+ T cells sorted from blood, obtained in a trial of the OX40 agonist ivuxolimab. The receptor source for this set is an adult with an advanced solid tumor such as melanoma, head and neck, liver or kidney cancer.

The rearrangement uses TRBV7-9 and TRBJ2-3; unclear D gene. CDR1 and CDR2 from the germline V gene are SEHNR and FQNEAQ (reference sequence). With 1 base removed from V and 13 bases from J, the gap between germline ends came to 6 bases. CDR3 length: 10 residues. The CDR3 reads CASSLGLEYF. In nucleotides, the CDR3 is TGTGCCAGCAGCTTAGGTCTGGAGTATTTT. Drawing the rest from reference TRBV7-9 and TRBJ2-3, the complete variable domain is DTGVSQNPRHKITKRGQNVTFRCDPISEHNRLYWYRQTLGQGPEFLTYFQNEAQLEKSRLLSDRFSAERPKGSFSTLEIQRTEQGDSAMYLCASSLGLEYFGPGTRLTVL.

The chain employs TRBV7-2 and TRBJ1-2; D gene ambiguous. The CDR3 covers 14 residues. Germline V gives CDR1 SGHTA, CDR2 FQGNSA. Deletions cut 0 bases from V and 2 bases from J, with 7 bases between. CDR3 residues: CASSLAPQNYGYTF. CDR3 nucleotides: TGTGCCAGCAGCTTAGCGCCACAGAACTATGGCTACACCTTC.

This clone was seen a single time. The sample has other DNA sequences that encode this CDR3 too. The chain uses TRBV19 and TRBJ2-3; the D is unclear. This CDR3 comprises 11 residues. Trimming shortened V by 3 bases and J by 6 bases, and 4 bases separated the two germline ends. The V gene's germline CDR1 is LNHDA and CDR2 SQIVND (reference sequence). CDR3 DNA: TGTGCCAGTAGTATCCGGGATACGCAGTATTTT. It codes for CASSIRDTQYF.

In DNA form, the CDR3 reads TGCGCCAGCAGCTTGGACATCGGGACCCAGTACTTC. Residues: CASSLDIGTQYF. The chain carries TRBV5-1 and TRBJ2-5; D gene unclear. V lost 0 bases to trimming and J lost 7 bases, with 7 bases between them. Germline assignment: CDR1 SGHRS and CDR2 YFSETQ. CDR3 length: 12 amino acids.

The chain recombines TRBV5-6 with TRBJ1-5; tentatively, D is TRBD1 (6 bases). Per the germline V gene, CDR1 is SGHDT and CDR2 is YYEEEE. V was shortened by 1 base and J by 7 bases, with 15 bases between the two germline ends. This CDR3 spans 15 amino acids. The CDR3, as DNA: TGTGCCAGCAGCTTGCAGGGGCGCCCTAGCCAGCCCCAGCATTTT. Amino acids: CASSLQGRPSQPQHF.

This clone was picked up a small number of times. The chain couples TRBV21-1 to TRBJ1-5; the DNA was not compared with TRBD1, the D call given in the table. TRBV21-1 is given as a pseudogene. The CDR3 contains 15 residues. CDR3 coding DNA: TGTGCCAGCAGCAAAGAGGGGGACCGCAATCAGCCCCAGCATTTT. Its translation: CASSKEGDRNQPQHF.

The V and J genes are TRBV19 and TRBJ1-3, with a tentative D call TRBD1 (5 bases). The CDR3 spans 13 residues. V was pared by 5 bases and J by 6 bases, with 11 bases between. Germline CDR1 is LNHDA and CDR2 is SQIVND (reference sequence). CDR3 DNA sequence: TGTGCCAGTAGTGCTCGACAGAAAAACACCATATATTTT. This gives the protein CASSARQKNTIYF. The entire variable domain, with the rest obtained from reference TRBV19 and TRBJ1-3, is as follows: DGGITQSPKYLFRKEGQNVTLSCEQNLNHDAMYWYRQDPGQGLRLIYYSQIVNDFQKGDIAEGYSVSREKKESFPLTVTSAQKNPTAFYLCASSARQKNTIYFGEGSWLTVV.

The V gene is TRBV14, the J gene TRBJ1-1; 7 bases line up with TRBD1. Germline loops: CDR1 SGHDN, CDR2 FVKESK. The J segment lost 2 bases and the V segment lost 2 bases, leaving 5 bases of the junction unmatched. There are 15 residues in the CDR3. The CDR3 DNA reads TGTGCCAGCAGCCAACGAACAGGGGCAAACACTGAAGCTTTCTTT. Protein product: CASSQRTGANTEAFF.

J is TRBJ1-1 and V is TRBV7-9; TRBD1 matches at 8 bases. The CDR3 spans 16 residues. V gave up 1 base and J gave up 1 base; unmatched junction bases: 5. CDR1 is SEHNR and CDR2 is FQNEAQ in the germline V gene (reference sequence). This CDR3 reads CASSLDLGTGNTEAFF. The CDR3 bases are TGTGCCAGCAGCTTAGATCTGGGGACAGGGAACACTGAAGCTTTCTTT.

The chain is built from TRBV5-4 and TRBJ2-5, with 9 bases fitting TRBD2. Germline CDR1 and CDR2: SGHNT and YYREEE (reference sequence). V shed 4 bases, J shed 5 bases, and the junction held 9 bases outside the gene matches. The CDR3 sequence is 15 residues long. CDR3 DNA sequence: TGTGCCAGCAGCCCCAGACTAGCGGTGGGGGAGACCCAGTACTTC. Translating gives CASSPRLAVGETQYF.

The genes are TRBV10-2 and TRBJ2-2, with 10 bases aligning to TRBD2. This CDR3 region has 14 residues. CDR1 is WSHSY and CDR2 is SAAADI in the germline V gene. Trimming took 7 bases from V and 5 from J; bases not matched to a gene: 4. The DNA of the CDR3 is TGCGCCAGCACTACTAGCGGGGTTACCGGGGAGCTGTTTTTT. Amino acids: CASTTSGVTGELFF.

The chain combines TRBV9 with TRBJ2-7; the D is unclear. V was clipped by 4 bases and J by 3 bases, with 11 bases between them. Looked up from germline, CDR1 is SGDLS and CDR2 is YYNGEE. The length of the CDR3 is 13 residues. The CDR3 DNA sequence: TGTGCCAGCAGCCGAACGACGGGCTACGAGCAGTACTTC. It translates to CASSRTTGYEQYF. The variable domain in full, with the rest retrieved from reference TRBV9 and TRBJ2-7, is DSGVTQTPKHLITATGQRVTLRCSPRSGDLSVYWYQQSLDQGLQFLIQYYNGEERAKGNILERFSAQQFPDLHSELNLSSLELGDSALYFCASSRTTGYEQYFGPGTRLTVT.

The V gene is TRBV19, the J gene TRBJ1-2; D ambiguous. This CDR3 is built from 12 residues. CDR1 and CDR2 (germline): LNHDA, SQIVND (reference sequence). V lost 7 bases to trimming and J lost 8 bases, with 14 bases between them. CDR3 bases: TGTGCCAGTACCGGACTTTTGCGGGGCTACACCTTC. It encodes CASTGLLRGYTF.

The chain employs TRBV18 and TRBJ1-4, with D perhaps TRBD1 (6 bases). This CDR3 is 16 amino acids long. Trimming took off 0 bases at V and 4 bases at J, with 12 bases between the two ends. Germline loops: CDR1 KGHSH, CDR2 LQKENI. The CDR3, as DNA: TGTGCCAGCTCACCACCGGATAGGGGGATTAATGAAAAACTGTTTTTT. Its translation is CASSPPDRGINEKLFF.

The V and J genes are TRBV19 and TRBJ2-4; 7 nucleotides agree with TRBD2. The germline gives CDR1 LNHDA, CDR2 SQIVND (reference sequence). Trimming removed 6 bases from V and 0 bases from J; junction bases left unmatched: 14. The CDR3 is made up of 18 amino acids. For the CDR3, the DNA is TGTGCCAGTAGATCTCGGGCGGGGGTCCCTATAGCCAAAAACATTCAGTACTTC. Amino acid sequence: CASRSRAGVPIAKNIQYF.

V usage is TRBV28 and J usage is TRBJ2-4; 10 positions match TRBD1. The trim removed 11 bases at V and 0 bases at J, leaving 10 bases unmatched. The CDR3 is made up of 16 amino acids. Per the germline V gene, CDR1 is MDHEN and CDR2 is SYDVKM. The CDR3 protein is CAAKGQGKLAKNIQYF. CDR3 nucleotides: TGTGCCGCGAAGGGACAGGGGAAACTAGCCAAAAACATTCAGTACTTC.

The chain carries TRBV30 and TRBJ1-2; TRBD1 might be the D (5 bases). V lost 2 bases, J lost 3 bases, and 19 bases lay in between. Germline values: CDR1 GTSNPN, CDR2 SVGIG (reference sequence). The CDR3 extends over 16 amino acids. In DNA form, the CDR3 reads TGTGCCTGGAGTCGCCCTGGGGCAGGTGAAGACTATGGCTACACCTTC. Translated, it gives CAWSRPGAGEDYGYTF.

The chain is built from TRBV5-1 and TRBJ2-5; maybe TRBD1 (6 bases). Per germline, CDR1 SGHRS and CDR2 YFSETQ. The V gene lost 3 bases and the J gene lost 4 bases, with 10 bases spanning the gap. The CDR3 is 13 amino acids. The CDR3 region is CASSSTRGETQYF. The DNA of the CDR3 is TGCGCCAGCAGCTCGACCAGGGGAGAGACCCAGTACTTC.